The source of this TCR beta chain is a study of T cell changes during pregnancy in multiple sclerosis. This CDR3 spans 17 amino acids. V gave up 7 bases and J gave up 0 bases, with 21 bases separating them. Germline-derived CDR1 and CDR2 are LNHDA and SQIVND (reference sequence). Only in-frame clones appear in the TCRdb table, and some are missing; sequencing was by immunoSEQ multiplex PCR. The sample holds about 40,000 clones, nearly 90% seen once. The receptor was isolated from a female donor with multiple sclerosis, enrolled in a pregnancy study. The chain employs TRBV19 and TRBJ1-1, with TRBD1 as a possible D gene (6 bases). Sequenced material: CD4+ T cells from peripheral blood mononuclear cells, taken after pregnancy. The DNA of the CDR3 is TGTGCCAGTACCAACAGGGAGGGATATGAAATGAACACTGAAGCTTTCTTT. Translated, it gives CASTNREGYEMNTEAFF. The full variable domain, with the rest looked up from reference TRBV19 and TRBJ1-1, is DGGITQSPKYLFRKEGQNVTLSCEQNLNHDAMYWYRQDPGQGLRLIYYSQIVNDFQKGDIAEGYSVSREKKESFPLTVTSAQKNPTAFYLCASTNREGYEMNTEAFFGQGTRLTVV.